These 12 T cell receptor beta chains share one sample of origin, sequenced in a study of cytomegalovirus exposure and HLA in healthy donors. The PCR contained 60 Vbeta and 13 Jbeta primers. Only in-frame clones appear in the TCRdb table, and some are missing; sequencing was by immunoSEQ multiplex PCR. The sample shows 150,000 to 200,000 clones, more than 75% of them seen only once. The specimen was PBMCs. The receptors derive from a girl under three years old in good health and CMV-seronegative.

This chain links TRBV15 with TRBJ1-2, with 7 bases identical to TRBD1. The length of the CDR3 is 13 residues. The V gene end was trimmed by 4 bases and the J gene end by 4 bases; junction bases not matched to a gene: 3. Germline values: CDR1 LNHNV, CDR2 YYDKDF (reference sequence). The CDR3 sequence: CATSTRTGYGYTF. The CDR3 DNA is TGTGCCACCAGCACAAGGACAGGCTATGGCTACACCTTC.

The CDR3 DNA is TGTGCCAGCAGTGCTGACTGGACAGCCTCTGGAAACACCATATATTTT. It yields the protein CASSADWTASGNTIYF. The chain recombines TRBV6-1 with TRBJ1-3, with D possibly TRBD1 on 6 matching bases. Trimming stripped 4 bases from V and 0 bases from J, with 13 bases between. From germline, CDR1 is MNHNS and CDR2 SASEGT. The CDR3 spans 16 residues.

The CDR3 sequence: CASSRPRGEQYF. The CDR3 region has the DNA TGTGCCAGCAGCCGTCCGCGGGGCGAGCAGTACTTC. The chain employs TRBV11-2 and TRBJ2-7; tentatively, D is TRBD2 (6 bases). The CDR3 runs to 12 residues. V was cut by 5 bases and J by 6 bases, with 11 bases left in between. Germline values: CDR1 SGHAT, CDR2 FQNNGV. Filled out from reference TRBV11-2 and TRBJ2-7, the complete variable domain reads EAGVAQSPRYKIIEKRQSVAFWCNPISGHATLYWYQQILGQGPKLLIQFQNNGVVDDSQLPKDRFSAERLKGVDSTLKIQPAKLEDSAVYLCASSRPRGEQYFGPGTRLTVT.

This clone was observed once. The CDR3 DNA follows: TGTGCCAGCAGCCGAACCGGGACTTCCTACGAGCAGTACTTC. Its translation is CASSRTGTSYEQYF. The rearrangement links TRBV21-1 to TRBJ2-7; the D call in the table, TRBD2, was not verified against the DNA. TRBV21-1 is an annotated pseudogene. The CDR3 runs to 14 residues.

Regarding this clone: At one end, the junction sequence differs from germline, possibly due to a read error. V usage is TRBV6-1 and J usage is TRBJ1-2; 9 bases are a match to TRBD1. The CDR3 runs 16 residues. Germline CDR1 reads MNHNS; CDR2 reads SASEGT. The CDR3 coding sequence is TGTGCCAGCGGTGAGAAGACAGGGGGTGTCCCCTATGGCTACACCTTC. Translation: CASGEKTGGVPYGYTF.

J is TRBJ1-1 and V is TRBV30; D gene ambiguous. The V and J ends lost 2 bases and 11 bases respectively, with 12 bases between them. Germline V gene data show CDR1 as GTSNPN and CDR2 as SVGIG (reference sequence). The CDR3 has 11 residues. CDR3 nucleotide sequence: TGTGCCTGGAGTCTACAACCTAGGGCTTTCTTT. Its protein is CAWSLQPRAFF.

The CDR3 reads CAWSVLGTGGFNEQFF. In DNA form, the CDR3 reads TGTGCCTGGAGTGTACTTGGGACAGGGGGTTTTAATGAGCAGTTCTTC. V is TRBV30 and J is TRBJ2-1; 11 bases match TRBD1. The V gene's germline CDR1 is GTSNPN and CDR2 SVGIG (reference sequence). The CDR3 length is 16 residues. Trimming took 0 bases from V and 7 from J; bases not matched to a gene: 8.

The chain recombines TRBV30 with TRBJ2-1; tentatively, D is TRBD1 (6 bases). V lost 8 bases, J lost 5 bases, and 16 bases lay in between. In germline, CDR1 is GTSNPN, CDR2 SVGIG (reference sequence). The CDR3 runs 13 residues. The CDR3 DNA sequence: TGTGCCCAGGGGCAGGGGTGGAACAATGAGCAGTTCTTC. Its translation: CAQGQGWNNEQFF.

V and J are TRBV14 and TRBJ2-3; possible D gene TRBD1, 6 bases. The CDR3 spans 14 residues. The germline V and J ends were trimmed by 3 bases and 4 bases, with 11 bases remaining between them. Germline CDR1 and CDR2: SGHDN and FVKESK. The CDR3 loop reads CASSHVPGADTQYF. The CDR3 DNA follows: TGTGCCAGCAGCCATGTTCCAGGGGCAGATACGCAGTATTTT.

The chain joins TRBV2 to TRBJ2-3; D not certain. Germline-derived CDR1 and CDR2 are SNHLY and FYNNEI. The length of the CDR3 is 16 residues. V was cut by 2 bases and J by 0 bases, with 12 bases left in between. The DNA of the CDR3 is TGTGCCAGCAGTGAAATTACAGTTGTAAGCACAGATACGCAGTATTTT. It encodes CASSEITVVSTDTQYF.

The gene calls are TRBV6-1 and TRBJ1-2, with D maybe TRBD1 (6 bases). Trimming pared 7 bases from V and 4 bases from J, leaving 13 bases between. The germline gives CDR1 MNHNS, CDR2 SASEGT. This CDR3 comprises 13 residues. CDR3 residues: CASTTGTPYGYTF. CDR3 coding DNA: TGTGCCAGCACTACAGGGACCCCCTATGGCTACACCTTC.

The table lists this clone with a count of one. At one end the junction does not follow the germline gene, possibly because of a read error. This chain links TRBV7-9 with TRBJ2-3, with TRBD2 matching over 8 bases. Germline lookup yields CDR1 SEHNR and CDR2 FQNEAQ (reference sequence). CDR3 length: 12 amino acids. In DNA, the CDR3 is TGTTCCAGCAGCTTACGGGGGGGCGAGCAGTATTTT. Translated: CSSSLRGGEQYF.